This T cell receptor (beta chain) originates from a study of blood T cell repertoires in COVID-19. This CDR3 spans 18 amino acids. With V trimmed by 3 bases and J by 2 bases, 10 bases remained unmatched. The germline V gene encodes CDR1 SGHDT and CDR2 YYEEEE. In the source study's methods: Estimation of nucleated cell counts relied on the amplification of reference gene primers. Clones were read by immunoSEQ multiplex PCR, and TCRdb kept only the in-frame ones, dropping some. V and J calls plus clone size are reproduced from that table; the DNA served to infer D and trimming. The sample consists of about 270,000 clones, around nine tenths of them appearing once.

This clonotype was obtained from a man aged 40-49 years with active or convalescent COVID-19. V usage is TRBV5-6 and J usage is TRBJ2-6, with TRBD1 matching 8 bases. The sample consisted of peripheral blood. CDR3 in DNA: TGTGCCAGCAGCTGGGCAGGACAGGGCCTAGCTGGGGCCAACGTCCTGACTTTC. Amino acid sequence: CASSWAGQGLAGANVLTF.